This paragraph covers one TCR beta chain sequence. The data belong to a study of radiation and T cells in renal cell carcinoma. Profiled with immunoSEQ multiplex PCR; TCRdb holds only in-frame clones, not every one. The table has fewer than 85,000 clones, about nine tenths seen once; the top ten hold approximately 6.2%. The V gene lost 3 bases and the J gene lost 0 bases, with 17 bases spanning the gap. The germline CDR1 and CDR2 sequences are SGHKS and YYEKEE (reference sequence). This CDR3 contains 17 residues. Time point reported: blood 4 weeks post-SBRT, at nephrectomy. Treatment noted: 15 Gy SBRT to primary tumor, nephrectomy 4 weeks later.

This sequence was found in a woman in her 70s with renal cell carcinoma. J is TRBJ2-3 and V is TRBV5-5; tentatively, D is TRBD2 (5 bases). This specimen was blood, taken from a patient whose treatment included radiotherapy and nephrectomy. CDR3 loop: CASSSRWVATSTDTQYF. The CDR3 region has the DNA TGTGCCAGCAGCTCCCGGTGGGTAGCGACGAGCACAGATACGCAGTATTTT. Together with reference TRBV5-5 and TRBJ2-3, the CDR3 gives the full variable domain: DAGVTQSPTHLIKTRGQQVTLRCSPISGHKSVSWYQQVLGQGPQFIFQYYEKEERGRGNFPDRFSARQFPNYSSELNVNALLLGDSALYLCASSSRWVATSTDTQYFGPGTRLTVL.